A single sample gave rise to the 7 T cell receptor beta chains below, sequenced in a study of blood T cell repertoires in COVID-19. Sequencing used immunoSEQ multiplex PCR; TCRdb keeps in-frame clones, though not all of them. The data show fewer than 250,000 clones, with around four fifths seen just once and 4% to 6% held by the top ten. Sequenced sample: peripheral blood. The source of these receptors is a woman in her seventies with active or convalescent COVID-19.

The chain recombines TRBV5-1 with TRBJ2-5; 10 bases fit TRBD2. The CDR3 contains 16 residues. V gave up 4 bases and J gave up 1 base; unmatched junction bases: 7. Germline CDR1 and CDR2: SGHRS and YFSETQ. Here the CDR3 reads CASSVDGLAAQETQYF. In DNA form, the CDR3 reads TGCGCCAGCAGCGTTGACGGACTAGCGGCCCAAGAGACCCAGTACTTC.

The chain carries TRBV7-9 and TRBJ2-1; 12 bases fit TRBD1. Trimming removed 4 bases from V and 7 bases from J; junction bases left unmatched: 5. In germline, CDR1 is SEHNR, CDR2 FQNEAQ (reference sequence). The length of the CDR3 is 15 residues. CDR3 DNA sequence: TGTGCCAGCAGCTCCGGGACAGGGGGCCTTAATGAGCAGTTCTTC. This encodes CASSSGTGGLNEQFF.

A single count supports this clone. The J gene is TRBJ2-7, the V gene TRBV5-1, with TRBD2 matching 11 bases. Germline CDR1 and CDR2: SGHRS and YFSETQ. With 4 bases clipped from V and 5 bases from J, the junction kept 5 bases outside the gene matches. The CDR3 contains 14 residues. The CDR3 region has the DNA TGCGCCAGCAGCGTGACTAGCGGGACCGACGAGCAGTACTTC. It yields the protein CASSVTSGTDEQYF.

The chain couples TRBV11-2 to TRBJ1-1; the D gene is possibly TRBD1 (5 bases). V gave up 4 bases and J gave up 0 bases, with 15 bases separating them. This CDR3 has 16 residues. CDR1 and CDR2 (germline): SGHAT, FQNNGV. CDR3 DNA sequence: TGTGCCAGCAGCTCACTGTCGCAGGGTATGAACACTGAAGCTTTCTTT. Protein sequence: CASSSLSQGMNTEAFF.

The rearrangement joins TRBV10-3 to TRBJ2-7, with unresolved D. Trimming took off 2 bases at V and 6 bases at J, with 8 bases between the two ends. Germline V gene data show CDR1 as ENHRY and CDR2 as SYGVKD. This CDR3 spans 12 amino acids. DNA for the CDR3: TGTGCCATCAGTGAGCCCCCCTCCGAGCAGTACTTC. It translates to CAISEPPSEQYF.

The gene calls are TRBV5-1 and TRBJ1-1; a weak D match, TRBD1 (5 bases). The germline CDR1 and CDR2 sequences are SGHRS and YFSETQ. The CDR3 covers 15 residues. Trimming removed 0 bases from V and 6 bases from J, with 15 bases in between. The CDR3 sequence is CASSLAGREDSEAFF. The CDR3, as DNA: TGCGCCAGCAGCTTGGCGGGCAGGGAAGACTCTGAAGCTTTCTTT.

This rearrangement joins TRBV18 to TRBJ2-5; TRBD2 aligns across 7 bases. Germline CDR1 reads KGHSH; CDR2 reads LQKENI. The CDR3 is 15 amino acids. Trimming took 0 bases from V and 5 from J; bases not matched to a gene: 6. The CDR3 sequence is CASSPPSGISETQYF. In nucleotides, the CDR3 is TGTGCCAGCTCACCACCGAGCGGGATTAGTGAGACCCAGTACTTC.